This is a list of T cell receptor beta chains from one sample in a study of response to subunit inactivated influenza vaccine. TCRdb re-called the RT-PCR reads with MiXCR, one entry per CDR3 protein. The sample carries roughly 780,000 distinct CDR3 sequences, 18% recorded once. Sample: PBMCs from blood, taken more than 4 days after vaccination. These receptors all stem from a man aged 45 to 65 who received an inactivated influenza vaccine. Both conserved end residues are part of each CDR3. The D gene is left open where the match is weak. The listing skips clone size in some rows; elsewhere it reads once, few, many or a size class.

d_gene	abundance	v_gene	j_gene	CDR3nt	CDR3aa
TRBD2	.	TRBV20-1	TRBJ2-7	TGCAGTGCCTCAACAACTAGCGGACCCTACGAGCAGTACTTC	CSASTTSGPYEQYF
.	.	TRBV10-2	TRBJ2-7	TGCGCCACCTCAGGGTTCAACGAGCAGTACTTC	CATSGFNEQYF
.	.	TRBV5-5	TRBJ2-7	TGTGCCAGCATCATTGCCGCAGGGGACGAGCAGTACTTC	CASIIAAGDEQYF
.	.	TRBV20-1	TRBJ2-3	TGCAGTGCTCGGACCGTCAGCGGAGGCACAGATACGCAGTATTTT	CSARTVSGGTDTQYF
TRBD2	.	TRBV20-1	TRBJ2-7	TGCAGTGCTAGAGACCGGACTAGGACCCTGTACGAGCAGTACTTC	CSARDRTRTLYEQYF
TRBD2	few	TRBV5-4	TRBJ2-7	TGTGCCAGCAGCCCACGGGGGGACTCAAGCTCCTACGAGCAGTACTTC	CASSPRGDSSSYEQYF
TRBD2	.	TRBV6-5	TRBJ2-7	TGTGCCAGCAGTTCCACTAGGACTAGCGGGTACTACGAGCAGTACTTC	CASSSTRTSGYYEQYF
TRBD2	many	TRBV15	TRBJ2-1	TGTGCCACCAGCAGTCGAAGTCCGGGACTAGCGGGAGATGGGCAGTTCTTC	CATSSRSPGLAGDGQFF
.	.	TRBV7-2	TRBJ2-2	TGTGCCAGCAGCTTAACCGAGACCTCGAACACCGGGGAGCTGTTTTTT	CASSLTETSNTGELFF
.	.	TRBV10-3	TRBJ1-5	TGTGCCATCAGTGACGGGGAATATGATCAGCCCCAGCATTTT	CAISDGEYDQPQHF
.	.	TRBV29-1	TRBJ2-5	TGCAGCGTGGCCGCTTGGGCCGAGGGTTTGGTTTTCCAAGAGACCCAGTACTTC	CSVAAWAEGLVFQETQYF
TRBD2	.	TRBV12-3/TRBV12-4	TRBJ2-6	TGTGCCAGCAGTTTAGGGGGGGGACCCTCTGGGGCCAACGTCCTGACTTTC	CASSLGGGPSGANVLTF
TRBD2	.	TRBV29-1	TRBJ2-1	TGCACCTATTCTGGGGGGGCCTACAATGAGCAGTTCTTC	CTYSGGAYNEQFF
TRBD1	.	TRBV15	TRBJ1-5	TGTGCCACCAGCACCAGACAGGGAGTAGGTCAGCAGCCCCAGCATTTT	CATSTRQGVGQQPQHF
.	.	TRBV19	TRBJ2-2	TGTGCCAGCCTAAATAGGTGGGAAGCCATCTCCGGGGAGCTGTTTTTT	CASLNRWEAISGELFF
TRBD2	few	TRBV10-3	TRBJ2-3	TGTGCCATCAGTGAGACATTACGAGGGACTAGGCGCACAGATACGCAGTATTTT	CAISETLRGTRRTDTQYF
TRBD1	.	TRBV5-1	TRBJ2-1	TGCGCCAGCATCTCGACAGGGAGCTCCTACAATGAGCAGTTCTTC	CASISTGSSYNEQFF
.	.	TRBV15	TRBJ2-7	TGTGCCACCAGCATAGGCCCCTACGAGCAGTACTTC	CATSIGPYEQYF
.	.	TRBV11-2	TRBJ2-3	TGTGCCAGCACCTTCCTCGGACTTAGCACAGATACGCAGTATTTT	CASTFLGLSTDTQYF
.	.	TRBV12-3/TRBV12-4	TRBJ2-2	TGTGCCAGCAGCCCTCCCCGGGGCAAGAACACCGGGGAGCTGTTTTTT	CASSPPRGKNTGELFF
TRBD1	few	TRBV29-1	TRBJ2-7	TGCAGCGTTGTACGGGACAGGGGTGAGGAGCAGTACTTC	CSVVRDRGEEQYF
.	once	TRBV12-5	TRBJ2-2	TGTGCTAGTGGTTTTGAGGGGGTCGTCGCCGGGGAGCTGTTTTTT	CASGFEGVVAGELFF
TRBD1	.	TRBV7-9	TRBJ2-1	TGTGCCAGCAGCTTAGCGCGCCGGGACAGCTACAATGAGCAGTTCTTC	CASSLARRDSYNEQFF
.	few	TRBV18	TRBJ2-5	TGTGCCAGCTCACGTCTCCCAGGGCAAGAGACCCAGTACTTC	CASSRLPGQETQYF
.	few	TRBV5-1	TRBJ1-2	TGCGCCAGCAGCCCTCCATCGGGGGGCTACACCTTC	CASSPPSGGYTF
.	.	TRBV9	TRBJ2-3	TGTGCCAGCAGCGTAAGGCCTAACACAGATACGCAGTATTTT	CASSVRPNTDTQYF
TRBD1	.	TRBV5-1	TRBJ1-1	TGCGCCAGCAGCTTGAACCAGGGGGCTACCTCTACTGAAGCTTTCTTT	CASSLNQGATSTEAFF
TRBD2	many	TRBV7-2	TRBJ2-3	TGTGCCAGCAGCTTAAGCGGGACCACAGATACGCAGTATTTT	CASSLSGTTDTQYF
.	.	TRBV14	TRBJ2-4	TGTGCCAGCAGCCAATACGCTCTCAAAAACATTCAGTACTTC	CASSQYALKNIQYF
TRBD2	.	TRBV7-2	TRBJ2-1	TGTGCCAGCAGCTGGCTAGCGGGGGTGGGCAATGAGCAGTTCTTC	CASSWLAGVGNEQFF
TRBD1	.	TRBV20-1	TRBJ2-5	TGCAGTGCTAGATTGACAGGGGCAGAGACCCAGTACTTC	CSARLTGAETQYF
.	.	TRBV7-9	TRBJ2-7	TGTGCCAGCAGCTTAGAGGTTAGCGGAGACTACGAGCAGTACTTC	CASSLEVSGDYEQYF
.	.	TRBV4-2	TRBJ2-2	TGTGCCAGCAGCATGAAGGGGGCGGGATTAGGCACCGGGGAGCTGTTTTTT	CASSMKGAGLGTGELFF
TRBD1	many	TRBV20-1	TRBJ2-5	TGCAGTGCCATACGCACGCAGGGGGCAGGGGAGACCCAGTACTTC	CSAIRTQGAGETQYF
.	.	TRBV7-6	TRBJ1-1	TGTGCCAGCAGCCCGGAACGTGTAGAAGAAGCTTTCTTT	CASSPERVEEAFF
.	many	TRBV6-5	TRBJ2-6	TGTGCCAGCAGTTCATACGCTGGGGCCAACGTCCTGACTTTC	CASSSYAGANVLTF
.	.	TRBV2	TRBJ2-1	TGTGCCAGCATTTGGGGGAGCTCCTACAATGAGCAGTTCTTC	CASIWGSSYNEQFF
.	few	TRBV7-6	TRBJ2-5	TGTGCCAGCAGCTTATTAATGTCGATCCAAGAGACCCAGTACTTC	CASSLLMSIQETQYF
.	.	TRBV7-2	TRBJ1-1	TGTGCCAGCAGCTTAGTTGAACAGGACACTGAAGCTTTCTTT	CASSLVEQDTEAFF
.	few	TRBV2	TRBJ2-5	TGTGCCAGCAGCCCCGGGGTGGTGTATCAAGAGACCCAGTACTTC	CASSPGVVYQETQYF
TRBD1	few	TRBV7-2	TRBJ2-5	TGTGCCAGCAGCTTTTGGACAGGGAACCAAGAGACCCAGTACTTC	CASSFWTGNQETQYF
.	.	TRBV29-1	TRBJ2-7	TGCAGCGTCATATGGCAGAGATACGAGCAGTACTTC	CSVIWQRYEQYF
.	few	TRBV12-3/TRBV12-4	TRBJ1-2	TGTGCCAGCAGTTTAGGCCTGCGCGCGAATGACTACACCTTC	CASSLGLRANDYTF
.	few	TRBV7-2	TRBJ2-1	TGTGCCAGCAGCTTAGCGAGCTTGAGTGAGCAGTTCTTC	CASSLASLSEQFF
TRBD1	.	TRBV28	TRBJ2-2	TGTGCCAGCAGTTTAATCTGGACAGGAAGAGGAGACACCGGGGAGCTGTTTTTT	CASSLIWTGRGDTGELFF
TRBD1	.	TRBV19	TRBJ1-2	TGTGCCAGTACTCGTTCCGGGACAGGAACGGGTAACTATGGCTACACCTTC	CASTRSGTGTGNYGYTF
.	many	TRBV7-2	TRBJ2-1	TGTGCCAGCAGCTTAGCGGGGGGGCCCTACAATGAGCAGTTCTTC	CASSLAGGPYNEQFF
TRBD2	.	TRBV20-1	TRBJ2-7	TGCAGTGCTACTCCTAGCGGGGAATACGAGCAGTACTTC	CSATPSGEYEQYF
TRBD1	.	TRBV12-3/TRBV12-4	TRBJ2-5	TGTGCCAGCAGTTTTTACGGGACAGGGTTGATGGCCCAGTACTTC	CASSFYGTGLMAQYF
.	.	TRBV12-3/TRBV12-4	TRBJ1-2	TGTGCCAGCAGTTTAGCGGCGGGGGGCGCGGGCTACACCTTC	CASSLAAGGAGYTF
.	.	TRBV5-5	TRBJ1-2	TGTGCCAGCAGCTCAAGCCCGGGGGCCAGTGGCTACACCTTC	CASSSSPGASGYTF
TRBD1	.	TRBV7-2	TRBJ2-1	TGTGCCAGCAGCTTAGACAGGGGGGTCAATGAGCAGTTCTTC	CASSLDRGVNEQFF
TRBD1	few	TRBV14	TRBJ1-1	TGTGCCAGCAGCGAGACCAGGGGGTTCGTGACTGAAGCTTTCTTT	CASSETRGFVTEAFF
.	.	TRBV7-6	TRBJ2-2	TGTGCCAGCAGCTTATTGGCCGCAGCGGCGAGCACCGGGGAGCTGTTTTTT	CASSLLAAAASTGELFF